This T cell receptor beta chain was sequenced in a study of beta chain features in type 1 diabetes. Study-level results: A cDNA-based sequencing approach could over-represent cells with high TCR expression. Junctions at VDJ sites from type 1 diabetes patients had fewer insertions and more deletions. Naive, central memory and Treg TCRB repertoires appeared more alike in patients than in healthy donors. Equally in patients and controls, PCR might preferentially amplify shorter templates.

cDNA synthesis used the whole RNA isolate, giving expressed TCRB sequences. Measured with immunoSEQ multiplex PCR; TCRdb has only the in-frame clones, and not every one. The sample contains around 21,000 clones, approximately 50% of which appear only once. Worth noting for this clone: Its matching antigen is unknown.

The germline V and J ends were trimmed by 3 bases and 4 bases, with 10 bases remaining between them. The length of the CDR3 is 13 residues. The germline gives CDR1 SEHNR, CDR2 FQNEAQ (reference sequence). V usage is TRBV7-9 and J usage is TRBJ2-7; possibly TRBD1 for D (5 bases). This clonotype originated in a man between 18 and 35 years old in good health. Sequencing used stem cell memory CD4+ T cells from blood. The CDR3 DNA is TGTGCCAGCAGCTTGGCAGGGATGTACGAGCAGTACTTC. This codes for CASSLAGMYEQYF.